This T cell receptor beta chain was obtained from a study of blood T cell repertoires in COVID-19. The CDR3 is 14 amino acids. V lost 0 bases to trimming and J lost 5 bases, with 9 bases between them. Germline loops: CDR1 SGHRS, CDR2 YFSETQ. Generated by immunoSEQ multiplex PCR, the TCRdb table keeps only in-frame clones and is missing some. The sample has about 270,000 clones; approximately 86% are singletons. The count of this clone is one. V is TRBV5-1 and J is TRBJ1-3, with D unresolved. The origin of this receptor is a woman aged 60-70 years who had recovered from COVID-19. The sequenced material came from peripheral blood. CDR3 nucleotides: TGCGCCAGCAGCTTGGACAGCGGACGAAACACCATATATTTT. This codes for CASSLDSGRNTIYF.